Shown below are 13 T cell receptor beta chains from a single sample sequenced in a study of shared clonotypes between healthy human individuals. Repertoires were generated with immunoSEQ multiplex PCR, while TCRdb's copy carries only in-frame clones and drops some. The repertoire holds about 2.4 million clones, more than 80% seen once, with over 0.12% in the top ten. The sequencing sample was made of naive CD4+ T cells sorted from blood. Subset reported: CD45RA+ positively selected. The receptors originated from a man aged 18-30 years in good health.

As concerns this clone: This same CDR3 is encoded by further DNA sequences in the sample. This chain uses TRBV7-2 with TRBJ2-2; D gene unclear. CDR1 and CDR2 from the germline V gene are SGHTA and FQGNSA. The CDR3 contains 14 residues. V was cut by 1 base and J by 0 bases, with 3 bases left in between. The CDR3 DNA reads TGTGCCAGCAGCTTAGGAACGAACACCGGGGAGCTGTTTTTT. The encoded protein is CASSLGTNTGELFF.

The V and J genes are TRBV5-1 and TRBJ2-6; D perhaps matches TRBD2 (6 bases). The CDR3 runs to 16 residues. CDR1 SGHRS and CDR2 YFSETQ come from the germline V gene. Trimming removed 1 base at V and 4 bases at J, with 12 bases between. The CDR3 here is CASSLNGGTGANVLTF. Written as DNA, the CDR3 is TGCGCCAGCAGCTTGAATGGGGGGACCGGGGCCAACGTCCTGACTTTC.

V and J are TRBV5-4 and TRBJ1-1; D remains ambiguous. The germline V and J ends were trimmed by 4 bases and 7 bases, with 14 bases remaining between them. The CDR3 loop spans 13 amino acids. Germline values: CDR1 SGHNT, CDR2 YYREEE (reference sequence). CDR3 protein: CASSKGMSYEAFF. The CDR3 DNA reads TGTGCCAGCAGCAAAGGGATGAGTTATGAAGCTTTCTTT.

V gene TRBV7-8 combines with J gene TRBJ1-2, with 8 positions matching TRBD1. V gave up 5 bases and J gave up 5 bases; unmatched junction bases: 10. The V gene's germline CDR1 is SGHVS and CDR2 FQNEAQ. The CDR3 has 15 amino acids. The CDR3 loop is CASSPGQGGGYGYTF. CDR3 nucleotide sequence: TGTGCCAGCAGCCCTGGACAGGGTGGCGGATATGGCTACACCTTC.

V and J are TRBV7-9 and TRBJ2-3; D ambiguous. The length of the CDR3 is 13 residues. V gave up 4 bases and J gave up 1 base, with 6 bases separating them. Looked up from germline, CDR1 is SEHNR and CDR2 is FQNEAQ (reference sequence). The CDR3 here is CASSYGRTDTQYF. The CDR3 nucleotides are TGTGCCAGCAGCTATGGTCGCACAGATACGCAGTATTTT. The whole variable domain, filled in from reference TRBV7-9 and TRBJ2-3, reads DTGVSQNPRHKITKRGQNVTFRCDPISEHNRLYWYRQTLGQGPEFLTYFQNEAQLEKSRLLSDRFSAERPKGSFSTLEIQRTEQGDSAMYLCASSYGRTDTQYFGPGTRLTVL.

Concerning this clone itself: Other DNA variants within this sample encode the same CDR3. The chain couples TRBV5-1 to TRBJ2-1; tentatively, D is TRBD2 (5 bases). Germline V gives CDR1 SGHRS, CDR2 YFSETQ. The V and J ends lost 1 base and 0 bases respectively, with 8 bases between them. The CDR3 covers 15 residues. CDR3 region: CASSLSGGSYNEQFF. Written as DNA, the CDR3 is TGCGCCAGCAGCTTGAGCGGAGGCTCCTACAATGAGCAGTTCTTC.

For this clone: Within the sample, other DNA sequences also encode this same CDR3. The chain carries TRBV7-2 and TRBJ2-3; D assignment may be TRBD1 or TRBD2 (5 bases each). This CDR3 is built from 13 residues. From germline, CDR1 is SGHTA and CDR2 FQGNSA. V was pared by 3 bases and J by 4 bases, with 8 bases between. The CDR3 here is CASSLGTADTQYF. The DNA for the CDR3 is TGTGCCAGCAGCTTGGGGACCGCAGATACGCAGTATTTT.

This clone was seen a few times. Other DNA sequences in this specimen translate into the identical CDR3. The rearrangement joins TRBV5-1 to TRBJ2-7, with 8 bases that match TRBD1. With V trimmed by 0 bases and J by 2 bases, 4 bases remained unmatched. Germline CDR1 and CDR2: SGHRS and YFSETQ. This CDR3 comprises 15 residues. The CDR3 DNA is TGCGCCAGCAGCTTGGGTGGGACAGGCCCCTACGAGCAGTACTTC. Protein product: CASSLGGTGPYEQYF.

CDR3 coding DNA: TGCGCCAGCAGCTTGCTCGGGACAGGAAACACAGATACGCAGTATTTT. Its translation: CASSLLGTGNTDTQYF. V gene TRBV5-1 combines with J gene TRBJ2-3; 8 bases map to TRBD1. The CDR3 covers 16 residues. The V gene end was trimmed by 1 base and the J gene end by 2 bases; junction bases not matched to a gene: 6. Germline V gene lookup returns CDR1 SGHRS and CDR2 YFSETQ.

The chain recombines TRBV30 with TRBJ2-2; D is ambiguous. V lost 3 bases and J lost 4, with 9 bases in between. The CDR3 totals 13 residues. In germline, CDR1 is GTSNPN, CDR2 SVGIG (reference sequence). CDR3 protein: CAWRVTITGELFF. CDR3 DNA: TGTGCCTGGAGGGTCACAATCACCGGGGAGCTGTTTTTT.

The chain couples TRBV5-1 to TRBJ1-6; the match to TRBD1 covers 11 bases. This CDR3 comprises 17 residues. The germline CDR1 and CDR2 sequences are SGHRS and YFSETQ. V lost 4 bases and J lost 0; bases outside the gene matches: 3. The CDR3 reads CASSIGTGGSYNSPLHF. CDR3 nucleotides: TGCGCCAGCAGCATAGGGACAGGGGGCTCCTATAATTCACCCCTCCACTTT. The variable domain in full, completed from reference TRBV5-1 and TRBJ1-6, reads KAGVTQTPRYLIKTRGQQVTLSCSPISGHRSVSWYQQTPGQGLQFLFEYFSETQRNKGNFPGRFSGRQFSNSRSEMNVSTLELGDSALYLCASSIGTGGSYNSPLHFGNGTRLTVT.

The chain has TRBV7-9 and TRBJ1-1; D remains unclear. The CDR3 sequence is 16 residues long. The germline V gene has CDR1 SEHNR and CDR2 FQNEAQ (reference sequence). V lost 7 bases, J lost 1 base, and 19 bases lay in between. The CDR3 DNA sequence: TGTGCCAGCATCCTAGGGTGGACCGATGGGAACACTGAAGCTTTCTTT. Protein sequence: CASILGWTDGNTEAFF.

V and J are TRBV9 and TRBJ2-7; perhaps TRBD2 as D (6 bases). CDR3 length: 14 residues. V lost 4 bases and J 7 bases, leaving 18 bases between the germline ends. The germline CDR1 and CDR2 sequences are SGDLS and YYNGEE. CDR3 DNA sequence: TGTGCCAGCAGCCCGACTAGTCAAATCGGTGAGCAGTACTTC. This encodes CASSPTSQIGEQYF.